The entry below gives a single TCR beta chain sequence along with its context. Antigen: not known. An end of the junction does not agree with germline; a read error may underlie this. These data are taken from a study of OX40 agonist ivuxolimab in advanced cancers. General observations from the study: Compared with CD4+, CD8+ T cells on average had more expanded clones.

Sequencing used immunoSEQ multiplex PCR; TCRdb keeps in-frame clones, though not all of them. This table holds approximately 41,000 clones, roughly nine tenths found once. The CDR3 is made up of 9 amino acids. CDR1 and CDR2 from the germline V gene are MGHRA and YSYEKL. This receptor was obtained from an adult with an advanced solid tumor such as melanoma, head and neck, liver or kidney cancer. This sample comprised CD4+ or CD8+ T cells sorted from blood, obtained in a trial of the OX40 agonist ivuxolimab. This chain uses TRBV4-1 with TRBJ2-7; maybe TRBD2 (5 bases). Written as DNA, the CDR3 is TGCGCCAGCAGCCCCCGGGAACCCTTC. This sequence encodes CASSPREPF.